The clone carrying this T cell receptor beta chain has only one observation. The V and J ends lost 1 base and 6 bases respectively, with 16 bases between them. The CDR3 is 15 residues long. CDR1 and CDR2 (germline): SNHLY, FYNNEI. Source study methods: Estimation of nucleated cell counts was performed using reference gene primer amplification. Using immunoSEQ multiplex PCR, the repertoire was profiled, and TCRdb retains in-frame clones only, with some absent. The V and J calls and clone size were taken over from that table, and D and trimming were inferred from the DNA. The sample consists of more than 65,000 clones, roughly 80% of them appearing once. The data were taken from a study of blood T cell repertoires in COVID-19. Study details: The United States, Italy and Spain were the sources of the acute and convalescent COVID-19 samples. The cDNA or gDNA used as material had been derived from T cells, B-cell-depleted T cells, or PBMCs.

The origin of this receptor is a man aged 55 to 70 with active or convalescent COVID-19. The sequenced sample consisted of peripheral blood. The V gene is TRBV2, the J gene TRBJ2-7, with a tentative D call TRBD2 (6 bases). The CDR3 DNA is TGTGCCAGCAGTGAAGGGGGAGGTACGACGGTCGAGCAGTACTTC. Translating it yields CASSEGGGTTVEQYF. Full variable domain (rest looked up from reference TRBV2 and TRBJ2-7): EPEVTQTPSHQVTQMGQEVILRCVPISNHLYFYWYRQILGQKVEFLVSFYNNEISEKSEIFDDQFSVERPDGSNFTLKIRSTKLEDSAMYFCASSEGGGTTVEQYFGPGTRLTVT.